This TCR beta chain is drawn from a study of identical twins (dated by TCRdb to between 2015 and 2016). Broadly, across the study: To test whether fetal clonotypes persist, this study deep-sequenced TCR alpha and beta repertoires from monozygotic twins, from unrelated adults of various ages, and from cord blood. To rule out contamination, replicate twin experiments were performed at different times with different library preparation protocols.

There are 16 amino acids in the CDR3, from cysteine to phenylalanine inclusive. The retained sequence is limited to the CDR3, 48 bases, with the frame set at the first base. Trimming removed 3 bases from V and 1 base from J; the gene matches leave 4 bases unexplained. For CDR1 and CDR2, the germline V gene lists SGHTA and FQGNSA. Receptors were amplified or captured by 5' RACE. Sequencing relied on an Illumina HiSeq 2000. A universal primer binding site was introduced by template switching, and a unique molecular identifier was present in the final cDNA, enabling accurate counting of TCR cDNA molecules. Specific primers in the conserved constant-segment region were used to synthesize first-strand cDNA for the TCR alpha and beta chains. To control for contamination, every cDNA library was double barcoded, receiving both a SMART-Mk sample barcode and Illumina barcodes. TruSeq adapter sequences and Illumina sample barcodes were added in two successive PCR steps. The Illumina HiSeq platform was used with custom primers to sequence TCR alpha and beta cDNA libraries. Under the source paper's analysis protocol: MiGEC was used to process raw reads and extract unique molecular identifiers, and MiXCR was used to find CDR3 positions. For each individual, recombination models were inferred using an EM algorithm with the repgenHMM and IGoR tools. The analysis of shared clonotypes was done with the tcR package in R, with sharing normalized by the product of cloneset sizes. To study raw recombination without the effects of thymic and clonal selection, out-of-frame nonproductive sequences were analyzed. TCRdb itself trimmed the public reads at Q25 with fastp, ran MiXCR and retained productive beta chains. All rows with the same CDR3 protein become a single entry with the most common DNA and genes. TCRdb, rather than the study authors, made the V and J calls. This sample has around 1.7 million distinct CDR3 sequences in its table, and about 31% of those were observed once. Approximately 0.25% of the sample is in the top ten clones.

This clonotype came up many times. Which antigen it targets is not known. No base qualities exist here, and no much larger clone lies one base off it. Overall study results and their limits: Because the same donors could not be followed over many years, the conclusions relied on cross-sectional statistical analysis. In beta out-of-frame sequences, excess twin sharing was weaker, because having fewer shared sequences lowered the signal-to-noise ratio. In monozygotic twins, out-of-frame TCR alpha sharing was systematically underestimated by recombination models, although the models agreed with sharing between unrelated individuals. Compared with coincidental sharing between unrelated individuals, out-of-frame TCR alpha sequences shared between twins showed an excess of sequences with low generation probability. Zero-insertion analyses could be partly confounded by invariant T cells such as MAIT and iNKT, although diverse VJ usage argued against such confounding for most clonotypes. Fewer insertions were carried by abundant cord blood beta clonotypes, a similar but weaker trend appeared in young adult naive repertoires, and no such trend appeared in memory repertoires.

Every donor in the study was a healthy Caucasian. The sequence derives from a newborn girl in good health. The sample was cord blood. The V gene is TRBV7-2 and the J gene is TRBJ2-4, with TRBD1 identical over 9 junction bases. The CDR3 corresponds to CASSFFGQGAKNIQYF. The DNA sequence is TGTGCCAGCAGCTTTTTCGGACAGGGGGCCAAAAACATTCAGTACTTC. Outside the CDR3, residues come from the reference TRBV7-2 and TRBJ2-4 proteins, so the full variable domain is: GAGVSQSPSNKVTEKGKDVELRCDPISGHTALYWYRQSLGQGLEFLIYFQGNSAPDKSGLPSDRFSAERTGGSVSTLTIQRTQQEDSAVYLCASSFFGQGAKNIQYFGAGTRLSVL.